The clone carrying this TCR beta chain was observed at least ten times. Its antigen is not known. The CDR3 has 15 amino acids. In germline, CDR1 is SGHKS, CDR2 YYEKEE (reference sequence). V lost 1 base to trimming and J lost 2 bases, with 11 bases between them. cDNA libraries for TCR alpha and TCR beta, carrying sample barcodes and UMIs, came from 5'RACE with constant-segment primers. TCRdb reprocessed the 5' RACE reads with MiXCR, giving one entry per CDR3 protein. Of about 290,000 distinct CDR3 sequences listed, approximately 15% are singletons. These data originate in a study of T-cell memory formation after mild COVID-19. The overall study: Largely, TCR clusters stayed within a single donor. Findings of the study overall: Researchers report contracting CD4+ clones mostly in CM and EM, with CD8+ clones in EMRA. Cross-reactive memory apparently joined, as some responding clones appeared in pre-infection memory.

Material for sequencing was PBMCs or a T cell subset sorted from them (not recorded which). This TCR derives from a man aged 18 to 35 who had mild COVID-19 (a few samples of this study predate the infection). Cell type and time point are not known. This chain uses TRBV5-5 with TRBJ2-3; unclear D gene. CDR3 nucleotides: TGTGCCAGCAGCTTGCATGGCATCCTCACAGATACGCAGTATTTT. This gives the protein CASSLHGILTDTQYF.